This T cell receptor (beta chain) came from a study of blood T cell repertoires in COVID-19. The wider study: Donors in the United States, Italy and Spain gave samples during acute or convalescent COVID-19.

Individuals drawn from around 25 US areas were about 18 to 90 years old. In the authors' methods: By means of reference gene primer amplification, nucleated cell counts were estimated. Assay used: immunoSEQ multiplex PCR; TCRdb lists only in-frame clones, some missing. The DNA was the basis for D and trimming; V, J and clone size are from that table. The repertoire holds about 360,000 clones, with approximately 88% as singletons. V dropped 6 bases and J dropped 5; count of bases not matched to a gene: 14. Germline CDR1 and CDR2: LNHDA and SQIVND (reference sequence). CDR3 length equals 18 residues. The sequencing input was PBMCs or T cells enriched from blood (not recorded which). This receptor was taken from a woman between 40 and 55 years old with acute COVID-19. This sequence joins TRBV19 and TRBJ2-2; TRBD2 agrees at 11 bases. The CDR3 DNA reads TGTGCCAGTAGGCCTCGGATCCGACTAGCGGGGATAACCGGGGAGCTGTTTTTT. The encoded protein is CASRPRIRLAGITGELFF.